This T cell receptor (beta chain) was identified in a study of cytomegalovirus exposure and HLA in healthy donors. For this clone: The antigen is undetermined.

General study points: TCR beta sequences numbering over 15,000 were associated with HLA alleles at 0.05 false discovery rate in a later analysis. A later look showed TCR association rates differing by HLA locus, highest for DRB1 and lowest for HLA-C. It emerged from a later analysis that several of the most significant clusters appeared to be linked to common viral pathogens. In a later analysis, TCR beta V- and J-gene trimming was associated with a missense DCLRE1C variant.

PCR employed 60 Vbeta and 13 Jbeta primers. Profiling relied on immunoSEQ multiplex PCR, and the TCRdb table lists in-frame clones only, not all of them. The data contain more than 140,000 clones, 64% of them singletons. Germline loops: CDR1 SGHRS, CDR2 YFSETQ. The CDR3 length is 15 residues. V lost 0 bases and J lost 4; bases outside the gene matches: 4. Sequences were obtained from PBMCs. The TCR sequence derives from a woman in her twenties or thirties in good health and CMV-seropositive. The V gene is TRBV5-1, the J gene TRBJ2-7; TRBD1 matches 10 bases. DNA for the CDR3: TGCGCCAGCAGCTTGGGAGGGACAGGGGATTACGAGCAGTACTTC. This codes for CASSLGGTGDYEQYF.